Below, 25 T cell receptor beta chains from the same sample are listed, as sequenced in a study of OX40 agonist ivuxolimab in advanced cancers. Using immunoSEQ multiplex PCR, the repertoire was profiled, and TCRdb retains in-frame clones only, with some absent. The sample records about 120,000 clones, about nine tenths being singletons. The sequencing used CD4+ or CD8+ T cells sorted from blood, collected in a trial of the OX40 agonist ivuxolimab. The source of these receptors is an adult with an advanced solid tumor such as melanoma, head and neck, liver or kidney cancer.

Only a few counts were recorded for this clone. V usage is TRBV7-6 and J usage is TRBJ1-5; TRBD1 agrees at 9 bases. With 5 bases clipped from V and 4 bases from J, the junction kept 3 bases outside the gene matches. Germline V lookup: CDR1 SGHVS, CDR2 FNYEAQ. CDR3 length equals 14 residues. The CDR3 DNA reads TGTGCCAGCAGCGTACAGGGGGCTAATCAGCCCCAGCATTTT. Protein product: CASSVQGANQPQHF.

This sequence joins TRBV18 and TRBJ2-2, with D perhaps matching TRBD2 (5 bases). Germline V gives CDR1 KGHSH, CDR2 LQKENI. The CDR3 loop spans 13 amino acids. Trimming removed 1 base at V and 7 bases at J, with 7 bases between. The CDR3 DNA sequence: TGTGCCAGCTCACCACGGGCGGGCGGGGAGCTGTTTTTT. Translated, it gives CASSPRAGGELFF. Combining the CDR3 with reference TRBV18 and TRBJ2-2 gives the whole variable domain NAGVMQNPRHLVRRRGQEARLRCSPMKGHSHVYWYRQLPEEGLKFMVYLQKENIIDESGMPKERFSAEFPKEGPSILRIQQVVRGDSAAYFCASSPRAGGELFFGEGSRLTVL.

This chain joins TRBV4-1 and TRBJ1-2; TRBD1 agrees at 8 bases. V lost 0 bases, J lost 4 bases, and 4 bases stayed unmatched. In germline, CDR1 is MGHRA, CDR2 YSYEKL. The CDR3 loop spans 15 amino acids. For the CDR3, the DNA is TGCGCCAGCAGCCAAGATCCAGGGGGCAGCTATGGCTACACCTTC. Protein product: CASSQDPGGSYGYTF.

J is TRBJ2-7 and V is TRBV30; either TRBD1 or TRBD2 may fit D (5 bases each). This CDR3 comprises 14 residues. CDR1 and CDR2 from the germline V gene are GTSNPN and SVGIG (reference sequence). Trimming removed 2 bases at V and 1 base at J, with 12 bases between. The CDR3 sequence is CAWSPRDGSYEQYF. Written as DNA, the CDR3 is TGTGCCTGGAGTCCCCGGGACGGTTCCTACGAGCAGTACTTC.

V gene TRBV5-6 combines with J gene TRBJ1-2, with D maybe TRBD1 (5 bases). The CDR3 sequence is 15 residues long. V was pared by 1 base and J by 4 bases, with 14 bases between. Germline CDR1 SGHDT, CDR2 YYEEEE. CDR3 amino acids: CASSLLASGRYGYTF. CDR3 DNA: TGTGCCAGCAGCTTGTTAGCATCAGGGCGCTATGGCTACACCTTC.

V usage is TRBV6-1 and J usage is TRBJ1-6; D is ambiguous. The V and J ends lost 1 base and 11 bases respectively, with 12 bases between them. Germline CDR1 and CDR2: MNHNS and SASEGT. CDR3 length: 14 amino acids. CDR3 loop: CASSEDTKLTPLHF. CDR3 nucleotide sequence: TGTGCCAGCAGTGAAGACACGAAATTGACACCCCTCCACTTT.

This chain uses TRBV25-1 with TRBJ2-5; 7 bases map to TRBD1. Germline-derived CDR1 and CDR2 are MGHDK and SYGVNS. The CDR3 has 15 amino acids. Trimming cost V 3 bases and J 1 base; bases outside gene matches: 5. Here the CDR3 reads CASSDLGQLQETQYF. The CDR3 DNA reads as TGTGCCAGCAGTGACCTGGGACAGCTCCAAGAGACCCAGTACTTC.

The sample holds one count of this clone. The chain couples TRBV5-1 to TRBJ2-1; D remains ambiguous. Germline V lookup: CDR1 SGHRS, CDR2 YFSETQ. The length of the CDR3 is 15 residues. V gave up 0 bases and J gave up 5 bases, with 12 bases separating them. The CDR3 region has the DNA TGCGCCAGCAGCTTGGGACGGAAAAGCAACAATGAGCAGTTCTTC. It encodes CASSLGRKSNNEQFF.

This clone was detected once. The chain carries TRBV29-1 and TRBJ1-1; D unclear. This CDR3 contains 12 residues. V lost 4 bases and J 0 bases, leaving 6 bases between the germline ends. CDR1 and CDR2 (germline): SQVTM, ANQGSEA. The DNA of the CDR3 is TGCAGCGTTGGTTCGGTGAACACTGAAGCTTTCTTT. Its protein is CSVGSVNTEAFF.

CDR3 sequence reads: CAWSVTHRGRYGYTF. The CDR3 nucleotides are TGTGCCTGGAGTGTAACCCACAGGGGCCGCTATGGCTACACCTTC. The chain combines TRBV30 with TRBJ1-2; 7 bases are shared with TRBD1. The germline gives CDR1 GTSNPN, CDR2 SVGIG (reference sequence). The V segment lost 0 bases and the J segment 4 bases; nucleotides outside the gene matches: 8. The CDR3 has 15 amino acids.

For the CDR3, the DNA is TGTGCCAGCAGCTTGGTGAGGGCGGGACAGGGGGAATGGTACGAGCAGTACTTC. Its protein product is CASSLVRAGQGEWYEQYF. The chain carries TRBV5-6 and TRBJ2-7; TRBD1 matches at 11 bases. With V trimmed by 0 bases and J by 4 bases, 12 bases remained unmatched. The CDR3 has 18 residues. Germline loops: CDR1 SGHDT, CDR2 YYEEEE.

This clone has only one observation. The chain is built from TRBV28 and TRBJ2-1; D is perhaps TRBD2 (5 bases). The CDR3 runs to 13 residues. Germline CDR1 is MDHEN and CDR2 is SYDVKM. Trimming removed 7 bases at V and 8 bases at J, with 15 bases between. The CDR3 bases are TGTGCCAGCAACCGCTGGGGTAGCGATGAGCAGTTCTTC. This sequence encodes CASNRWGSDEQFF.

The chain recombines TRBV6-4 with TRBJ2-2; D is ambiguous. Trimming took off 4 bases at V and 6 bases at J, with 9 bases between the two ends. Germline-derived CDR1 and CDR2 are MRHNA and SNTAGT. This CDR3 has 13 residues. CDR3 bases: TGTGCCAGCAGTGGGAACCGGGCCGGGGAGCTGTTTTTT. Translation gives CASSGNRAGELFF.

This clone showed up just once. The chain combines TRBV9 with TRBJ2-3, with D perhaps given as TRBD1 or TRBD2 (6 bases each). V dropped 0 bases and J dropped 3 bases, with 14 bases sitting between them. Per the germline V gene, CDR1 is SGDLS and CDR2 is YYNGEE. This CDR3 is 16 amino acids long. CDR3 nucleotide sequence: TGTGCCAGCAGCGTAGCTCAGCTAGGGGGGACAGATACGCAGTATTTT. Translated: CASSVAQLGGTDTQYF.

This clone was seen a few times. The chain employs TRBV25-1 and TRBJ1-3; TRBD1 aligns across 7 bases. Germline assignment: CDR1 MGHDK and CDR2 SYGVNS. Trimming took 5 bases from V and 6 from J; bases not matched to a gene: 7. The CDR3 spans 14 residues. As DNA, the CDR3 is TGTGCCAGCAGTTCGCAGGGGGGGTTAAACACCATATATTTT. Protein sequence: CASSSQGGLNTIYF.

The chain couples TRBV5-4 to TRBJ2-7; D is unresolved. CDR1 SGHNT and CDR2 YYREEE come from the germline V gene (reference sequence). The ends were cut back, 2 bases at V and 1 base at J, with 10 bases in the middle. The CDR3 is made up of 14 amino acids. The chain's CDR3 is CASSLGRLSYEQYF. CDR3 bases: TGTGCCAGCAGCTTAGGAAGGCTGTCCTACGAGCAGTACTTC.

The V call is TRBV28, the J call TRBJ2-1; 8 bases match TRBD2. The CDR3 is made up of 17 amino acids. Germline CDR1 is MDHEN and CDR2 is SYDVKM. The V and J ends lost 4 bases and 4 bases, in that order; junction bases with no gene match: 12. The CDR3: CASSSLGAAGVYNEQFF. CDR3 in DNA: TGTGCCAGCAGTTCCCTCGGGGCAGCGGGAGTTTACAATGAGCAGTTCTTC.

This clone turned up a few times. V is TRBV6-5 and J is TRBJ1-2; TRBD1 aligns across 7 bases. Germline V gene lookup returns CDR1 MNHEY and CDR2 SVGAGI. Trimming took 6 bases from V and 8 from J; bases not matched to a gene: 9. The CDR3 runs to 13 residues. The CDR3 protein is CASSLTGTEGYTF. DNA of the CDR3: TGTGCCAGCAGCTTGACAGGGACAGAGGGCTACACCTTC.

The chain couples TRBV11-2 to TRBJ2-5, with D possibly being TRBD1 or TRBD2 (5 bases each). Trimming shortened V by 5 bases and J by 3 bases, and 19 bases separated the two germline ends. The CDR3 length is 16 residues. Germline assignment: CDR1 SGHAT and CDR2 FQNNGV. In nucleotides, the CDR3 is TGTGCCAGCAGCCCTCCCTCCGGGACGGTAAAAGAGACCCAGTACTTC. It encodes CASSPPSGTVKETQYF.

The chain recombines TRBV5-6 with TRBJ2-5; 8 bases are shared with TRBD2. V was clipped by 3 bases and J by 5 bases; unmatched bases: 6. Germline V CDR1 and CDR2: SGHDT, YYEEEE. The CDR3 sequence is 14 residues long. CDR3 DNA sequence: TGTGCCAGCAGCTCTCGGGAGGGGATCGAGACCCAGTACTTC. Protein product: CASSSREGIETQYF. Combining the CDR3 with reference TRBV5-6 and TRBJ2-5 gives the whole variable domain DAGVTQSPTHLIKTRGQQVTLRCSPKSGHDTVSWYQQALGQGPQFIFQYYEEEERQRGNFPDRFSGHQFPNYSSELNVNALLLGDSALYLCASSSREGIETQYFGPGTRLLVL.

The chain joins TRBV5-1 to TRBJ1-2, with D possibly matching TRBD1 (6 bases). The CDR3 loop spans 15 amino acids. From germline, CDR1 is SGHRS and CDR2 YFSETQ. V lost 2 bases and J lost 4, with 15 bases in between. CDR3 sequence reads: CASSFEDSLTYGYTF. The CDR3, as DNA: TGCGCCAGCAGCTTCGAGGACAGTCTTACCTATGGCTACACCTTC.

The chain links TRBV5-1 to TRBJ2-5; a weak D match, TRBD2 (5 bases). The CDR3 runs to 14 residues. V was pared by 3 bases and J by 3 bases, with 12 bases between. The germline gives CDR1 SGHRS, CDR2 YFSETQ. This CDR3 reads CASSSSIGEETQYF. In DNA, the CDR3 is TGCGCCAGCAGCTCTTCTATCGGGGAAGAGACCCAGTACTTC.

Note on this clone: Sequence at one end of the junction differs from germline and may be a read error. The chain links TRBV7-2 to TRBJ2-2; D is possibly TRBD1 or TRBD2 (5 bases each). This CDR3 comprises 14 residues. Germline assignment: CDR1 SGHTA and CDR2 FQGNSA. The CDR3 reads CASSLDARDLSEIF. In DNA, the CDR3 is TGTGCCAGCAGCTTAGACGCTAGGGACCTCTCTGAGATTTTT.

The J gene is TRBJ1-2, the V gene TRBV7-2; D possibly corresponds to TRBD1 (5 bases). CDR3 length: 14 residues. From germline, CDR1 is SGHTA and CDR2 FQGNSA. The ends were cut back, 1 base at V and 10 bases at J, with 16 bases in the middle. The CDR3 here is CASSLVPGSPPYTF. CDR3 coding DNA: TGTGCCAGCAGCTTAGTCCCAGGGAGCCCCCCCTACACCTTC.

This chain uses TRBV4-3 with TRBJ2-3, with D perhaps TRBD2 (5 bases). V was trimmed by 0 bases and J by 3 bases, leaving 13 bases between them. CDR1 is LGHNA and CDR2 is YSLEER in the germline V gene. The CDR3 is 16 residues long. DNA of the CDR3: TGCGCCAGCAGCCAAGATGGGAGAGCCTTGACAGATACGCAGTATTTT. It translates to CASSQDGRALTDTQYF.